The entry that follows covers one TCR beta chain sequence. Its antigen specificity is not known. Base-call qualities are not available, and no considerably larger clone is one nucleotide away. This entry is derived from a study of blood T cell repertoires in COVID-19 (dated by TCRdb to 2019 to 2021). Notes on the research overall: Collaborator samples came from the United States, Italy and Spain and covered acute and convalescent phases of COVID-19. Deeply sampled blood TCRbeta repertoires from subjects exposed to, actively infected with, or recovered from COVID-19 were included in the dataset. HLA class I and class II types, where available, came from metadata supplied by the sample provider rather than from assay-based typing. The material from the prospective study consisted of cDNA or gDNA derived from T cells, B-cell-depleted T cells, or PBMCs. Samples came from the ongoing ImmuneRACE study (first 160 participants) plus 1,254 subjects from 6 global collaborators. A freely available public database, intended as a resource for researchers studying the immune response to SARS-CoV-2, is where the repertoires were released. The sample metadata nearly always contained a de-identified subject ID, COVID-19 status, age in years and sex.

The immunoSEQ Assay, a bias-controlled multiplex PCR, was used to amplify TCRbeta CDR3 regions from genomic DNA. The authors' pipeline ran thus. The number of nucleated cells in each sample was estimated from the amplification of reference gene primers within the assay. To quantify the absolute abundance of each unique TCRbeta CDR3 rearrangement, sequence reads were collapsed and filtered. Productive Simpson clonality was computed per sample as the square root of Simpson's diversity index over productive rearrangements. The immuneACCESS repertoire file appears here via TCRdb, limited to in-frame rearrangements. These files lack a portion of the clones; in checked studies, under half of the deficit traces to unresolved V genes, and the cause of the others is not known. V and J calls and clone size follow that table, whereas D and trimming were derived from the DNA. The sample data list around 100,000 clones, and just over 85% of these were observed just once. Of the sample, under 3.5% is held by the ten largest clones.

Here V drops 6 bases and J drops 4 bases, and the junction holds 9 bases not matched to any gene. Its CDR3 holds 16 amino acids, cysteine through phenylalanine. Just CDR3 DNA is preserved here, 48 bases in frame from base 1. The germline V gene specifies SGHRS as CDR1 and YFSETQ as CDR2. Enrolling through a virtual design, the prospective study's participants ranged in age from roughly 18 to 100 years and lived across roughly 23 United States geographic areas. Cohort assignment in the prospective study relied on participant-reported clinical history from a screening survey and a study questionnaire. Recovered participants in ImmuneRACE Cohort 3 were defined as having two consecutive negative NP/OP PCR tests, clearance from a healthcare professional, or resolution of symptoms. In the prospective study, whole blood, serum and a nasopharyngeal or oropharyngeal swab were collected from each participant by mobile phlebotomists. Participants in the prospective study had the option to provide additional blood draws and questionnaires over a roughly 2-month period. Before DNA extraction, prospective study blood samples were shipped either frozen or at room temperature.

What the authors observed across the whole study: The quantity of clinical and demographic metadata differed by source and by participant and was supplied without curation.

The receptor comes from a woman in her fifties or sixties who had recovered from COVID-19. Sequenced: PBMCs or T cells enriched from blood (not recorded which). This chain is built from TRBV5-1 and TRBJ2-7; 14 bases in the junction line up with TRBD2. The bases read TGCGCCAGCAAGACTGGGACTAGCGGGGGACGGTACGAGCAGTACTTC. Translated, this gives CASKTGTSGGRYEQYF. The reference TRBV5-1 and TRBJ2-7 proteins fill in what lies around the CDR3, so the full variable domain reads KAGVTQTPRYLIKTRGQQVTLSCSPISGHRSVSWYQQTPGQGLQFLFEYFSETQRNKGNFPGRFSGRQFSNSRSEMNVSTLELGDSALYLCASKTGTSGGRYEQYFGPGTRLTVT.